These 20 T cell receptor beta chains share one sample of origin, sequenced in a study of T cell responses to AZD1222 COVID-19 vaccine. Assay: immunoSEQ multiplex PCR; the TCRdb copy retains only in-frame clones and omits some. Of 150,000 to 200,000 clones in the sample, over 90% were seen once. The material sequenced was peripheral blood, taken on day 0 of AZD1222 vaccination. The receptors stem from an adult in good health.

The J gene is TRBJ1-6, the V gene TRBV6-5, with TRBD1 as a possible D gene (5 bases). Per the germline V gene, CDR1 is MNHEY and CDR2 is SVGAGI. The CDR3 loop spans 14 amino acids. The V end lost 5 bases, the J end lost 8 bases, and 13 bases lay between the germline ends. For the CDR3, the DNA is TGTGCCAGCAGTACGGGGCAGGGTTATTCACCCCTCCACTTT. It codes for CASSTGQGYSPLHF.

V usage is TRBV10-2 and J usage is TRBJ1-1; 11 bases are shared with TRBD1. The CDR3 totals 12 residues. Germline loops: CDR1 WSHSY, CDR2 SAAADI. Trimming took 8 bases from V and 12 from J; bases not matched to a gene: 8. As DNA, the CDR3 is TGCGCCAGCTCGGGACAGGGGGGATGGACTTTCTTT. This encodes CASSGQGGWTFF.

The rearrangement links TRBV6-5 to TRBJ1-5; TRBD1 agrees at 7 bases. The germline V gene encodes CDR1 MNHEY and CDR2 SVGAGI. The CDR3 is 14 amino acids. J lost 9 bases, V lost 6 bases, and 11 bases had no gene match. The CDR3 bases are TGTGCCAGCAGCCCAACAGGGGTGGCGGCGCCCCAGCATTTT. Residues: CASSPTGVAAPQHF.

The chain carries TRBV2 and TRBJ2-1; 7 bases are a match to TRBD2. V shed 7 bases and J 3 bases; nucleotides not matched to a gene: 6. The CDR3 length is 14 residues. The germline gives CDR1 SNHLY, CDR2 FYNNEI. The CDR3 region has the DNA TGTGCCAGCACCCTCCAGCGGGACTACAATGAGCAGTTCTTC. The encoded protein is CASTLQRDYNEQFF.

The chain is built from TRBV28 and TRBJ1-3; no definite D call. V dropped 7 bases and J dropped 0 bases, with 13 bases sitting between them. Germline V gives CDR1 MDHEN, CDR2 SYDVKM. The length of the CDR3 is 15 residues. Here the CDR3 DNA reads TGTGCCAGCACCTCGGGATTCCACTCTGGAAACACCATATATTTT. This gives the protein CASTSGFHSGNTIYF.

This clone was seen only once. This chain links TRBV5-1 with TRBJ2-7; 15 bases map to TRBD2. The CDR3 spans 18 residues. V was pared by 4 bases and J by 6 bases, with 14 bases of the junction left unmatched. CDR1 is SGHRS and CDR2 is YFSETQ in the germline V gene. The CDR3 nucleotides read TGCGCCAGCAGCCTCGGACTAGCGGGGGGGTTAACTTGGAGCGAGCAGTACTTC. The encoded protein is CASSLGLAGGLTWSEQYF.

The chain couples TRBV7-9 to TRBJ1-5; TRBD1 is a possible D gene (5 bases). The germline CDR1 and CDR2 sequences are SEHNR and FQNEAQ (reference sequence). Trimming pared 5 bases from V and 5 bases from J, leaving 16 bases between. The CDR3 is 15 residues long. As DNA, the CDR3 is TGTGCCAGCAGCACGGGACGAATGGGGCATCAGCCCCAGCATTTT. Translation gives CASSTGRMGHQPQHF.

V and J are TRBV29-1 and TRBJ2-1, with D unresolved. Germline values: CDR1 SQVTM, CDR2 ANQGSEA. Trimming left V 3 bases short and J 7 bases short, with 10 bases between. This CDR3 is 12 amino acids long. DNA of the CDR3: TGCAGCGTTGATTTACAGCAGAATGAGCAGTTCTTC. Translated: CSVDLQQNEQFF.

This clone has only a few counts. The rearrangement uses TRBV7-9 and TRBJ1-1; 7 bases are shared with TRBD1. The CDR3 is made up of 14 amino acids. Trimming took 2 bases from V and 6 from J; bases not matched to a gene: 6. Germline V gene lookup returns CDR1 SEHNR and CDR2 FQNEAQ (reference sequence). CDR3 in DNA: TGTGCCAGCAGCTTAAGGACAGGAGGGTCTGAAGCTTTCTTT. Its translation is CASSLRTGGSEAFF.

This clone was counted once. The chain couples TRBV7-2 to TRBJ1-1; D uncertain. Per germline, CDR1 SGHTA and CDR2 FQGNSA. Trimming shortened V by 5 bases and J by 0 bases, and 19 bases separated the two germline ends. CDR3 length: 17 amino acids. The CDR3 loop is CASSLDIVMLMNTEAFF. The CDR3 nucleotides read TGTGCCAGCAGCCTGGATATTGTGATGTTAATGAACACTGAAGCTTTCTTT.

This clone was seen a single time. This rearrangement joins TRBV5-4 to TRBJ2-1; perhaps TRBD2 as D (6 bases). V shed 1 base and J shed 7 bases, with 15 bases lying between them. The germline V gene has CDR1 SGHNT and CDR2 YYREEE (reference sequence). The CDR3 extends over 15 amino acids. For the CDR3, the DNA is TGTGCCAGCAGCTTGTCCGGGAGAGGGTTAAATGAGCAGTTCTTC. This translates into CASSLSGRGLNEQFF. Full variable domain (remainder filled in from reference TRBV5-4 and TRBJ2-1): ETGVTQSPTHLIKTRGQQVTLRCSSQSGHNTVSWYQQALGQGPQFIFQYYREEENGRGNFPPRFSGLQFPNYSSELNVNALELDDSALYLCASSLSGRGLNEQFFGPGTRLTVL.

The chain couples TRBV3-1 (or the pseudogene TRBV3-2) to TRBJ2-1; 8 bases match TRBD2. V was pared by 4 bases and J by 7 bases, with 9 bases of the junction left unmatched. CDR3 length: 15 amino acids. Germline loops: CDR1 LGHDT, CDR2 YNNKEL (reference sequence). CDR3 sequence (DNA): TGTGCCAGCAGCCTTGAGGAGACTAGCGTAAATGAGCAGTTCTTC. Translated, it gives CASSLEETSVNEQFF.

The CDR3 sequence: CASFQQGADSPLHF. As DNA, the CDR3 is TGTGCCAGCTTCCAACAGGGGGCTGATTCACCCCTCCACTTT. The chain links TRBV5-4 to TRBJ1-6; 9 bases are shared with TRBD1. Looked up from germline, CDR1 is SGHNT and CDR2 is YYREEE (reference sequence). CDR3 length: 14 amino acids. With V trimmed by 7 bases and J by 8 bases, 7 bases remained unmatched.

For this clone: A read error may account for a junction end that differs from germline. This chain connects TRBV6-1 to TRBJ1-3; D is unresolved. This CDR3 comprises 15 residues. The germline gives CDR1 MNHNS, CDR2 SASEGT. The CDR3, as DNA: TGTGCCAGCAGAGAAGACCGCGGCTCTGGAAACACCATATATTTT. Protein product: CASREDRGSGNTIYF.

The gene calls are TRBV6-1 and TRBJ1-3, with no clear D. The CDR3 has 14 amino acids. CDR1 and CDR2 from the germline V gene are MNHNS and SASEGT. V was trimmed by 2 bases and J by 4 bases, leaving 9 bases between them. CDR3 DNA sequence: TGTGCCAGCAGTGAACGGGCTCTAGGAAACACCATATATTTT. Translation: CASSERALGNTIYF.

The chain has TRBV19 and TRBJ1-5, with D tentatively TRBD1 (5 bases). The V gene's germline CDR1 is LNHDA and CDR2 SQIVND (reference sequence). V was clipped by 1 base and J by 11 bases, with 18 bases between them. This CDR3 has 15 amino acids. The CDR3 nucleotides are TGTGCCAGTAGTATAGGAGGGGCGTCCTTCTCGTCCCAGCATTTT. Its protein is CASSIGGASFSSQHF.

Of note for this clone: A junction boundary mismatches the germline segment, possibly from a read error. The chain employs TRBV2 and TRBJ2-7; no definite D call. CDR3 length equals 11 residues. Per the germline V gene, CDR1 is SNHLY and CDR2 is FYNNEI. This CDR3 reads CASREEYEQYF. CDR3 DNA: TGTGCCAGCAGGGAAGAATACGAGCAGTACTTC.

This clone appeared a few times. As DNA, the CDR3 is TGCGCCAGCAGCTTGTATCCAGCGGGAATCCAAGAGACCCAGTACTTC. Translating gives CASSLYPAGIQETQYF. This chain connects TRBV5-1 to TRBJ2-5; 7 positions agree with TRBD2. The CDR3 is 16 residues long. The V segment lost 1 base and the J segment 1 base; nucleotides outside the gene matches: 7. In germline, CDR1 is SGHRS, CDR2 YFSETQ.

CDR3 residues: CASGSRSSRQETQYF. DNA for the CDR3: TGTGCCAGCGGTAGCAGGTCGTCAAGGCAAGAGACCCAGTACTTC. This chain uses TRBV7-2 with TRBJ2-5, with no clear D. The CDR3 is 15 residues long. The V end lost 8 bases, the J end lost 2 bases, and 18 bases lay between the germline ends. Germline V lookup: CDR1 SGHTA, CDR2 FQGNSA.

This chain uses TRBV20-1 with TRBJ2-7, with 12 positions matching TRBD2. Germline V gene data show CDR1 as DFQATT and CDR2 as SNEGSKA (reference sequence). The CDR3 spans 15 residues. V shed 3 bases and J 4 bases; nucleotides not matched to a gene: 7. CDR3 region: CSASRLAGALYEQYF. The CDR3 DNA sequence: TGCAGTGCTAGTAGACTAGCGGGGGCCTTATACGAGCAGTACTTC.